This entry features one TCR beta chain sequence. This entry comes from a study of blood T cell repertoires in COVID-19. Turning to the study itself: Material from acute and convalescent COVID-19 was sourced from the United States, Italy and Spain. T cells, B-cell-depleted T cells, or PBMCs provided the cDNA or gDNA that served as material.

Source study methods: Counts of nucleated cells, estimated from reference gene primer amplification, were obtained. The repertoire was sequenced with immunoSEQ multiplex PCR; TCRdb's copy has only in-frame clones and lacks some. That table supplies the V and J calls and clone size; D and trimming were determined from the DNA. The top ten clones hold roughly 7.3% of a sample with about 100,000 clones, roughly 87% of them seen once. This CDR3 region has 17 residues. The junction had 15 bases not matched to a gene; V was cut back by 0 bases and J by 12 bases. The germline V gene encodes CDR1 SGDLS and CDR2 YYNGEE.

Sequenced sample: peripheral blood. This receptor was obtained from a man aged 30 to 39 in a cohort sampled during active COVID-19. V gene TRBV9 combines with J gene TRBJ2-1; 10 nucleotides match TRBD1. CDR3 in amino acids: CASSVARTLGDRGRQFF. As DNA, the CDR3 is TGTGCCAGCAGCGTAGCCCGGACCTTGGGTGACAGGGGGCGGCAGTTCTTC.